This TCR beta chain was identified during a study of cytomegalovirus exposure and HLA in healthy donors. Study-level information: The approximately 120 validation repertoires were reported in a later analysis to have been generated on the same platform as the roughly 680 first-cohort repertoires.

Study-wide findings and caveats: Researchers reported that a few CMV-associated chains were confirmed in vitro as CMV antigen-specific. Many donors shared some public TCRs, even though most TCR sequences were rare. TCR beta chains numbering some 160 were designated cytomegalovirus-associated.

Produced via immunoSEQ multiplex PCR; TCRdb's table is partial and in-frame only. The sample includes roughly 150,000 clones, more than 85% seen only once; the top ten take approximately 0.7%. The CDR3 runs 13 residues. Trimming took 5 bases from V and 6 from J; bases not matched to a gene: 7. The germline V gene has CDR1 SGHTA and CDR2 FQGTGA. This clone was recorded only once. Its target is not known. The sample taken for sequencing was PBMCs. The clonotype was recovered from a man younger than 35 in good health and CMV-seronegative. J is TRBJ2-7 and V is TRBV7-3; 7 bases are a match to TRBD1. This chain's CDR3 is CASSPGDSREQYF. Here the CDR3 DNA reads TGTGCCAGCAGCCCTGGGGACAGTCGCGAGCAGTACTTC. Based on the CDR3 plus reference TRBV7-3 and TRBJ2-7, the full variable domain is GAGVSQTPSNKVTEKGKYVELRCDPISGHTALYWYRQSLGQGPEFLIYFQGTGAADDSGLPNDRFFAVRPEGSVSTLKIQRTERGDSAVYLCASSPGDSREQYFGPGTRLTVT.